A single sample is the source of the 20 T cell receptor beta chains below, sequenced in a study of blood T cell repertoires in COVID-19. Data came from immunoSEQ multiplex PCR; TCRdb stores just in-frame clones and leaves some out. The table shows roughly 230,000 clones, with approximately 83% occurring only once. The material sequenced was peripheral blood. The receptors here all came from a woman aged 45-59 years with acute or convalescent COVID-19.

The V call is TRBV12-1, the J call TRBJ2-7; the D call of TRBD2 is as the table states it, not checked on the DNA. TRBV12-1 counts as a pseudogene. The CDR3 is 11 amino acids. The CDR3 region is CASSFSYEQYF. CDR3 nucleotides: TGTGCCAGCAGCTTTTCTTACGAGCAGTACTTC.

Comments on this clone: Other nucleotide sequences in the sample specify the same CDR3. V is TRBV7-9 and J is TRBJ2-7; tentative D call: TRBD2 (6 bases). The CDR3 loop spans 12 amino acids. Trimming pared 3 bases from V and 7 bases from J, leaving 10 bases between. Germline CDR1 reads SEHNR; CDR2 reads FQNEAQ (reference sequence). CDR3 sequence: CASSLRGYEQYF. In DNA, the CDR3 is TGTGCCAGCAGCTTGCGGGGCTATGAGCAGTACTTC.

The chain uses TRBV7-8 and TRBJ2-2; 7 bases agree with TRBD2. The germline V gene has CDR1 SGHVS and CDR2 FQNEAQ. The CDR3 sequence is 17 residues long. V lost 1 base to trimming and J lost 2 bases; unmatched junction nucleotides: 7. The CDR3 sequence: CASSLGLGTTNTGELFF. The CDR3 nucleotides are TGTGCCAGCAGCTTAGGATTAGGGACTACTAACACCGGGGAGCTGTTTTTT.

The chain is built from TRBV7-9 and TRBJ2-3; 8 nucleotides line up with TRBD2. Trimming at V came to 2 bases and at J to 0 bases, leaving 10 bases not matched to a gene. This CDR3 comprises 18 residues. Germline CDR1 SEHNR, CDR2 FQNEAQ (reference sequence). CDR3 DNA sequence: TGTGCCAGCAGCTTATACGTTTCTAGCGGGCCCAGCACAGATACGCAGTATTTT. Protein product: CASSLYVSSGPSTDTQYF.

The chain carries TRBV29-1 and TRBJ2-1; D is perhaps TRBD1 (6 bases). CDR1 and CDR2 from the germline V gene are SQVTM and ANQGSEA. V lost 4 bases and J lost 4, with 20 bases in between. This CDR3 is 16 amino acids long. Here the CDR3 reads CSVAPLGTSGYNEQFF. CDR3 sequence (DNA): TGCAGCGTTGCGCCCTTGGGGACATCTGGGTACAATGAGCAGTTCTTC.

This clone appeared a single time. The chain carries TRBV13 and TRBJ2-3; no clear D gene. The V gene's germline CDR1 is PRHDT and CDR2 FYEKMQ (reference sequence). The CDR3 contains 17 residues. V was trimmed by 5 bases and J by 2 bases, leaving 20 bases between them. The CDR3, as DNA: TGTGCCAGCAGCATATCGTACTCCAACTCCATCACAGATACGCAGTATTTT. It yields the protein CASSISYSNSITDTQYF.

V gene TRBV5-1 combines with J gene TRBJ2-2; 9 bases line up with TRBD1. The CDR3 covers 14 residues. V lost 2 bases, J lost 6 bases, and 2 bases stayed unmatched. Germline lookup yields CDR1 SGHRS and CDR2 YFSETQ. The CDR3 sequence: CASSLGTGPGELFF. DNA for the CDR3: TGCGCCAGCAGCTTAGGGACAGGGCCCGGGGAGCTGTTTTTT.

The CDR3 sequence: CASSQVYLGPGNTDTQYF. The CDR3 DNA sequence: TGCGCCAGCAGCCAAGTTTATTTAGGCCCAGGAAACACAGATACGCAGTATTTT. V and J are TRBV4-3 and TRBJ2-3; D is undetermined. The CDR3 has 18 amino acids. Deletions cut 1 base from V and 2 bases from J, with 19 bases between. In germline, CDR1 is LGHNA, CDR2 YSLEER.

The chain couples TRBV24-1 to TRBJ2-1; 9 bases fit TRBD2. V lost 9 bases and J lost 4; bases outside the gene matches: 6. This CDR3 has 14 amino acids. CDR1 KGHDR and CDR2 SFDVKD come from the germline V gene. The CDR3 here is CATAAGLAYNEQFF. For the CDR3, the DNA is TGTGCCACCGCCGCGGGACTAGCATACAATGAGCAGTTCTTC.

The V call is TRBV7-9, the J call TRBJ2-7; TRBD2 matches at 7 bases. With V trimmed by 5 bases and J by 6 bases, 7 bases remained unmatched. In germline, CDR1 is SEHNR, CDR2 FQNEAQ (reference sequence). This CDR3 has 13 amino acids. The CDR3 coding sequence is TGTGCCAGCAGCCAGCGGGACCTACTCGAGCAGTACTTC. It yields the protein CASSQRDLLEQYF.

CDR3 region: CASSSTVSFTDTQYF. CDR3 DNA: TGTGCCAGCAGCTCCACGGTGTCATTCACAGATACGCAGTATTTT. The rearrangement joins TRBV13 to TRBJ2-3, with D unclear. Germline CDR1 is PRHDT and CDR2 is FYEKMQ (reference sequence). The V end lost 4 bases, the J end lost 2 bases, and 13 bases lay between the germline ends. CDR3 size: 15 residues.

This clone turned up a few times. The gene calls are TRBV9 and TRBJ2-7; 10 bases align to TRBD1. The CDR3 loop spans 15 amino acids. Germline CDR1 SGDLS, CDR2 YYNGEE. V was clipped by 4 bases and J by 3 bases; unmatched bases: 7. CDR3 DNA: TGTGCCAGCAGCCCGGGACAGGGGCCTAGCTACGAGCAGTACTTC. Translated, it gives CASSPGQGPSYEQYF.

The gene calls are TRBV30 and TRBJ1-1; 8 bases are a match to TRBD1. The CDR3 length is 12 residues. Germline CDR1 GTSNPN, CDR2 SVGIG (reference sequence). The V gene end was trimmed by 4 bases and the J gene end by 2 bases; junction bases not matched to a gene: 0. This CDR3 reads CAWTGGNTEAFF. CDR3 nucleotide sequence: TGTGCCTGGACAGGGGGCAACACTGAAGCTTTCTTT.

Concerning this clone itself: A clone one base away is much larger, so this may be a read error. In the same sample, other DNA sequences code for this CDR3. The chain joins TRBV30 to TRBJ1-5, with D possibly being TRBD1 (6 bases). Between the trimmed V and J ends, which lost 3 bases and 5 bases, there was a span of 20 bases. Per germline, CDR1 GTSNPN and CDR2 SVGIG (reference sequence). This CDR3 is 16 amino acids long. The CDR3 protein is CAWSVLGPPGDQPQHF. In DNA, the CDR3 is TGTGCCTGGAGCGTATTGGGGCCGCCAGGGGATCAGCCCCAGCATTTT.

The CDR3 coding sequence is TGTGCCAGCTCTGCCGGGACAGGTGATCAGCCCCAGCATTTT. It specifies CASSAGTGDQPQHF. The J gene is TRBJ1-5, the V gene TRBV18; 8 bases are shared with TRBD1. Germline trimming cut 6 bases from V and 5 bases from J; bases unmatched to any gene: 6. The germline V gene has CDR1 KGHSH and CDR2 LQKENI. CDR3 length: 14 residues.

The CDR3 reads CASSFDGQGRTQYF. CDR3 bases: TGTGCCAGTAGCTTTGACGGACAGGGGAGGACCCAGTACTTC. The chain joins TRBV19 to TRBJ2-5; 9 bases align to TRBD1. Germline trimming cut 6 bases from V and 7 bases from J; bases unmatched to any gene: 9. CDR1 is LNHDA, CDR2 SQIVND, per germline (reference sequence). The CDR3 extends over 14 amino acids.

This clone was detected only once. The chain employs TRBV5-5 and TRBJ2-5; maybe TRBD1 (6 bases). The CDR3 is made up of 14 amino acids. The V end lost 0 bases, the J end lost 7 bases, and 13 bases lay between the germline ends. Germline CDR1 reads SGHKS; CDR2 reads YYEKEE (reference sequence). The CDR3 spells CASSLEQGMGTQYF. Written as DNA, the CDR3 is TGTGCCAGCAGCTTGGAACAGGGTATGGGGACCCAGTACTTC.

The chain carries TRBV15 and TRBJ1-6; D call uncertain. Germline lookup yields CDR1 LNHNV and CDR2 YYDKDF (reference sequence). Trimming pared 0 bases from V and 6 bases from J, leaving 12 bases between. This CDR3 contains 16 residues. The CDR3 DNA sequence: TGTGCCACCAGCAGAGATCCTGGCGGCACTAATTCACCCCTCCACTTT. It yields the protein CATSRDPGGTNSPLHF.

There are a few counts of this clone. The rearrangement links TRBV28 to TRBJ1-5; TRBD1 matches at 7 bases. Germline V CDR1 and CDR2: MDHEN, SYDVKM. The junction had 11 bases not matched to a gene; V was cut back by 6 bases and J by 6 bases. CDR3 length: 15 amino acids. CDR3 sequence (DNA): TGTGCCAGCAGAATTTACAGGGGTGGCGGTCAGCCCCAGCATTTT. Translating gives CASRIYRGGGQPQHF.

This chain links TRBV5-1 with TRBJ2-7; 8 nucleotides match TRBD2. V gave up 1 base and J gave up 4 bases; unmatched junction bases: 13. The CDR3 covers 17 residues. CDR1 and CDR2 (germline): SGHRS, YFSETQ. The DNA of the CDR3 is TGCGCCAGCAGCTTGACTCTTCCGGGACTAGGGGGGTACGAGCAGTACTTC. This sequence encodes CASSLTLPGLGGYEQYF.